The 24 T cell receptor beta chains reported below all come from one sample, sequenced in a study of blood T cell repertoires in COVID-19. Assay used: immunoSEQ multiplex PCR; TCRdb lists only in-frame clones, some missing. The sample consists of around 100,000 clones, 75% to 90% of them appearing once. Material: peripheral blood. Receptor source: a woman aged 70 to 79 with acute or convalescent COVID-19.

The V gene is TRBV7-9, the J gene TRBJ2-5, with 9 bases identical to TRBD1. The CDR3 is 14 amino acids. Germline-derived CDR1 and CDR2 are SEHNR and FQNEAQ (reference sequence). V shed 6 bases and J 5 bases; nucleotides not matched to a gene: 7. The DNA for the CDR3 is TGTGCCAGCAGGGAACAGGGGGCGCGGGAGACCCAGTACTTC. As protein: CASREQGARETQYF.

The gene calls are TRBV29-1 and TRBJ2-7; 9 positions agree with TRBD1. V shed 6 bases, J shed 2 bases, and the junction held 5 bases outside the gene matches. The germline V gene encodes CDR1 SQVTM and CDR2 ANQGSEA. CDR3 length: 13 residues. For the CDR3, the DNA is TGCAGCGTAGCCACAGGGGGCACCTACGAGCAGTACTTC. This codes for CSVATGGTYEQYF.

The CDR3 here is CASSARTSGSPNEQFF. The DNA of the CDR3 is TGTGCCAGCAGCGCCCGGACTAGCGGGAGTCCCAATGAGCAGTTCTTC. This chain uses TRBV7-9 with TRBJ2-1; 13 bases align to TRBD2. The germline CDR1 and CDR2 sequences are SEHNR and FQNEAQ (reference sequence). The V and J ends lost 5 bases and 6 bases, in that order; junction bases with no gene match: 7. The CDR3 runs to 16 residues. Variable domain in full (rest from reference TRBV7-9 and TRBJ2-1): DTGVSQNPRHKITKRGQNVTFRCDPISEHNRLYWYRQTLGQGPEFLTYFQNEAQLEKSRLLSDRFSAERPKGSFSTLEIQRTEQGDSAMYLCASSARTSGSPNEQFFGPGTRLTVL.

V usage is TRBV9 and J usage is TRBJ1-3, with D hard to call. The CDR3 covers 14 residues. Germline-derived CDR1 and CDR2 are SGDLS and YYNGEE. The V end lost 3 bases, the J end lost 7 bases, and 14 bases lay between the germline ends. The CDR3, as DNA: TGTGCCAGCAGCGAGGATGGAGGATCCAACACCATATATTTT. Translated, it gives CASSEDGGSNTIYF.

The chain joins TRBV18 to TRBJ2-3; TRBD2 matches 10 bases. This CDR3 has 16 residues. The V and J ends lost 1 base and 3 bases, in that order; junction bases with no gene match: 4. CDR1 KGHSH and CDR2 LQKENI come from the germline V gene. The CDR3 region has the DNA TGTGCCAGCTCACCACGTGCTAGCGGGAGTACAGATACGCAGTATTTT. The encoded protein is CASSPRASGSTDTQYF. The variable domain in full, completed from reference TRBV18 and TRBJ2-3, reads NAGVMQNPRHLVRRRGQEARLRCSPMKGHSHVYWYRQLPEEGLKFMVYLQKENIIDESGMPKERFSAEFPKEGPSILRIQQVVRGDSAAYFCASSPRASGSTDTQYFGPGTRLTVL.

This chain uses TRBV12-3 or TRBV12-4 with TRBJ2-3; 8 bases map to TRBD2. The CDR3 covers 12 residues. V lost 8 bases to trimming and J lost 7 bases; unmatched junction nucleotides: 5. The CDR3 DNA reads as TGTGCCAGCTCGGCGGGGGGATATACGCAGTATTTT. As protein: CASSAGGYTQYF.

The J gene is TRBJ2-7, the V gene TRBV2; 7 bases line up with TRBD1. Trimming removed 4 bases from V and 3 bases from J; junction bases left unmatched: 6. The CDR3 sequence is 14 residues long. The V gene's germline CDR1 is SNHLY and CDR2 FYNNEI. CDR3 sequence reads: CASSGTGSVYEQYF. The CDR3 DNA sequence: TGTGCCAGCAGTGGGACAGGATCGGTCTACGAGCAGTACTTC.

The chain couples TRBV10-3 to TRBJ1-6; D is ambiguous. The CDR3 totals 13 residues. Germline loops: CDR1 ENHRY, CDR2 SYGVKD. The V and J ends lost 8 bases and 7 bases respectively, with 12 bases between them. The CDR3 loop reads CAIPSVINSPLHF. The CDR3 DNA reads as TGTGCCATCCCGAGCGTCATAAATTCACCCCTCCACTTT.

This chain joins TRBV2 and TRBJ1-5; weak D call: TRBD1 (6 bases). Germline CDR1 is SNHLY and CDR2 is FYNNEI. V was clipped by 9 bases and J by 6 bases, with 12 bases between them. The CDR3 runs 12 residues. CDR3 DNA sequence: TGTGCCAGTGCGGACAGAAGTCAGCCCCAGCATTTT. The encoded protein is CASADRSQPQHF. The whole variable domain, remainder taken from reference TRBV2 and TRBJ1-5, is EPEVTQTPSHQVTQMGQEVILRCVPISNHLYFYWYRQILGQKVEFLVSFYNNEISEKSEIFDDQFSVERPDGSNFTLKIRSTKLEDSAMYFCASADRSQPQHFGDGTRLSIL.

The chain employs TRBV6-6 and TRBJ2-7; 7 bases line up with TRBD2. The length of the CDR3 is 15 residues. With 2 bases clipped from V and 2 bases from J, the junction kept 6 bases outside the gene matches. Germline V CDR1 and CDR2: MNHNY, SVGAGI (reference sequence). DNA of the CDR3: TGTGCCAGCAGTTACGGGGGGGATTGGCCCTACGAGCAGTACTTC. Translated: CASSYGGDWPYEQYF.

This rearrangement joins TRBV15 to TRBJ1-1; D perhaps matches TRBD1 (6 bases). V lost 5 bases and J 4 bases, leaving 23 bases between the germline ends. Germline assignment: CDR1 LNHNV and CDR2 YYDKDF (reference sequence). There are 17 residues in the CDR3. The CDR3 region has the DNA TGTGCCACCAGCTCTTCTTCCTCTCGCGGGGGGCGCACTGAAGCTTTCTTT. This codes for CATSSSSSRGGRTEAFF.

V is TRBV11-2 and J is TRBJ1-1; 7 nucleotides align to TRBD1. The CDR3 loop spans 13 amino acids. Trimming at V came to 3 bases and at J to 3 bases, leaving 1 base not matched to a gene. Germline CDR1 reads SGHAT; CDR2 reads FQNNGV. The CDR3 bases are TGTGCCAGCAGCTTTACAGGGGACACTGAAGCTTTCTTT. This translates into CASSFTGDTEAFF.

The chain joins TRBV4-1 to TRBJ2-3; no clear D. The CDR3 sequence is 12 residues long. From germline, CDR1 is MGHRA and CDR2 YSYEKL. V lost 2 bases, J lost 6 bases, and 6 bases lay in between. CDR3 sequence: CASSQTGDTQYF. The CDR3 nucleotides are TGCGCCAGCAGCCAAACTGGTGATACGCAGTATTTT.

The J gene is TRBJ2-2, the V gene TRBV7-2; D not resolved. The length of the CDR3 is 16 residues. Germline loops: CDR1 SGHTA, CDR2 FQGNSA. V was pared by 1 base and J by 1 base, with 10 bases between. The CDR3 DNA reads TGTGCCAGCAGCTTAGATGTGGGCCGGAACACCGGGGAGCTGTTTTTT. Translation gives CASSLDVGRNTGELFF.

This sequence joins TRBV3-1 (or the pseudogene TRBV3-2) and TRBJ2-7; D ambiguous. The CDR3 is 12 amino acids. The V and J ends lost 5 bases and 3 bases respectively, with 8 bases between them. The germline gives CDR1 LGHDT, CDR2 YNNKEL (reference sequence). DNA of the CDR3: TGTGCCAGCAGCGTTTCTTTCTACGAGCAGTACTTC. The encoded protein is CASSVSFYEQYF.

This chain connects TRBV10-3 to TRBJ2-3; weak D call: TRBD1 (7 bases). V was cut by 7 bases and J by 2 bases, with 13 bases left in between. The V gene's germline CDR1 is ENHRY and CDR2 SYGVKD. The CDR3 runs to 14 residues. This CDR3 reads CAIKEGAVTDTQYF. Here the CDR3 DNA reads TGTGCCATCAAGGAGGGGGCGGTCACAGATACGCAGTATTTT.

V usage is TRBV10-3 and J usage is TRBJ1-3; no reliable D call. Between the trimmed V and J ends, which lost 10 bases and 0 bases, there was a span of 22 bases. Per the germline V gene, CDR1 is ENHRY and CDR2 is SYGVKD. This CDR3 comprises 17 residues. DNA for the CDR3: TGTGCCACCGCCGCGAGGAGGGTTAGCTACTCTGGAAACACCATATATTTT. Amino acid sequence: CATAARRVSYSGNTIYF.

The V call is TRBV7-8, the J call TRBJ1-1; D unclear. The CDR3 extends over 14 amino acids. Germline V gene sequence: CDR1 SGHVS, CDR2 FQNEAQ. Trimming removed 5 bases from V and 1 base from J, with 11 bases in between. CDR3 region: CASSLSSGNTEAFF. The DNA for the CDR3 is TGTGCCAGCAGCCTAAGTTCAGGGAACACTGAAGCTTTCTTT. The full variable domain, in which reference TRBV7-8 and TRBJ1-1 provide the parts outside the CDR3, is GAGVSQSPRYKVAKRGQDVALRCDPISGHVSLFWYQQALGQGPEFLTYFQNEAQLDKSGLPSDRFFAERPEGSVSTLKIQRTQQEDSAVYLCASSLSSGNTEAFFGQGTRLTVV.

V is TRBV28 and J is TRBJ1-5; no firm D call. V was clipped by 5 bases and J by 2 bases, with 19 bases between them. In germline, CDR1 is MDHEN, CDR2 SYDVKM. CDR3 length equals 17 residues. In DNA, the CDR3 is TGTGCCAGCAGTCTCCATCACGGGTCCTCGGGCAATCAGCCCCAGCATTTT. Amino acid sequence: CASSLHHGSSGNQPQHF.

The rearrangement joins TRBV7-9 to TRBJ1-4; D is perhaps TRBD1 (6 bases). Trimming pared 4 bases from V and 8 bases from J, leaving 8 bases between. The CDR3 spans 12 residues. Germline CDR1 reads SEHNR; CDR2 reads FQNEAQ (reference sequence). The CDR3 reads CASSWGPEKLFF. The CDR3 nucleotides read TGTGCCAGCAGCTGGGGGCCGGAAAAACTGTTTTTT.

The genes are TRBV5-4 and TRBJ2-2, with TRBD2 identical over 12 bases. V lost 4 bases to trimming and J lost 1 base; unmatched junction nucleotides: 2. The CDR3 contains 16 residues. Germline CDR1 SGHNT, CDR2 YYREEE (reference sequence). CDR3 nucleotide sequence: TGTGCCAGCAGCACTAGCGGGGGGAGGAACACCGGGGAGCTGTTTTTT. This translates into CASSTSGGRNTGELFF.

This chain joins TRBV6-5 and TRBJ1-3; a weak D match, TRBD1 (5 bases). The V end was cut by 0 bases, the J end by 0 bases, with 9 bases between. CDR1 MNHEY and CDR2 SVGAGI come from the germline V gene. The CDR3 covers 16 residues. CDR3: CASSYSLGLSGNTIYF. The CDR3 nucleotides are TGTGCCAGCAGTTACTCTCTGGGACTCTCTGGAAACACCATATATTTT.

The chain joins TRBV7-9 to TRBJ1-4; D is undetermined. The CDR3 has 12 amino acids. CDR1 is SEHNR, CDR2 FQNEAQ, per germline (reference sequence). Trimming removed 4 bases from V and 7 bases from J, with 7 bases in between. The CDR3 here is CASSSPSEKLFF. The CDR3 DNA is TGTGCCAGCAGCTCCCCTTCTGAAAAACTGTTTTTT.

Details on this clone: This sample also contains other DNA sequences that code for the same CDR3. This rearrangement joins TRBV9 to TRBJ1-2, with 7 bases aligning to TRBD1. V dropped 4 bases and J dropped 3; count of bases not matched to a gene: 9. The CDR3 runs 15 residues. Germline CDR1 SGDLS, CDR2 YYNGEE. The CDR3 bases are TGTGCCAGCAGCCCAAGACAGGGCTTCGACTATGGCTACACCTTC. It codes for CASSPRQGFDYGYTF.